In its sample, the clone carrying this T cell receptor (beta chain) was seen many times. CDR1 and CDR2 (germline): DFQATT, SNEGSKA (reference sequence). Unmatched junction bases numbered 9, after V lost 0 bases and J lost 5 bases. The CDR3 runs to 15 residues. This entry comes from a study of T-cell reconstitution after alpha-beta-depleted transplantation in children. This sample's TCRbeta library carried unique molecular identifier barcodes. TCRdb processed the PCR reads anew with MiXCR; each CDR3 protein has one entry. The repertoire holds 640,000 or so distinct CDR3 sequences, with around a sixth as singletons.

The source was PBMCs from the stem cell graft donor, collected from the stem cell graft. V and J are TRBV20-1 and TRBJ1-1, with TRBD1 matching over 7 bases. The sequence was obtained from a human donor who donated a stem cell graft to a child with acute myeloid leukemia. CDR3 sequence: CSARDLQGVGTEAFF. The DNA for the CDR3 is TGCAGTGCTAGAGATCTTCAGGGGGTAGGGACTGAAGCTTTCTTT.